This T cell receptor (beta chain) was sequenced during a study of neurological immune-mediated disorders. Overall study results and limits: The absence of any CDR3 amino acid sequence shared by expanded clones across subjects suggests that repertoires were private in all groups. When the repertoires were grouped phylogenetically, those of 18 of the 34 multiple sclerosis patients came together in a single cluster of related CDR3 sequences, which points to a possible repertoire-level signature.

This clonotype was counted at least ten times. Its antigen is not identified. Deletions cut 6 bases from V and 1 base from J, with 13 bases between. The CDR3 covers 14 residues. Germline loops: CDR1 SGDLS, CDR2 YYNGEE. 5'RACE with 10-nucleotide random UMIs generated the cDNA. Via MiXCR, TCRdb re-called the 5' RACE reads, giving one row per CDR3 protein. The sample holds 50,000 to 85,000 distinct CDR3 sequences, 4% to 6% seen once. Unsorted libraries were prepared from 2 million PBMCs held at -80 C. This receptor was taken from a woman younger than 45 with multiple sclerosis. Sequencing input: PBMCs. V and J are TRBV9 and TRBJ1-1; the D is unclear. This CDR3 reads CASNPGGRNTEAFF. As DNA, the CDR3 is TGTGCCAGCAACCCCGGCGGCCGGAACACTGAAGCTTTCTTT.